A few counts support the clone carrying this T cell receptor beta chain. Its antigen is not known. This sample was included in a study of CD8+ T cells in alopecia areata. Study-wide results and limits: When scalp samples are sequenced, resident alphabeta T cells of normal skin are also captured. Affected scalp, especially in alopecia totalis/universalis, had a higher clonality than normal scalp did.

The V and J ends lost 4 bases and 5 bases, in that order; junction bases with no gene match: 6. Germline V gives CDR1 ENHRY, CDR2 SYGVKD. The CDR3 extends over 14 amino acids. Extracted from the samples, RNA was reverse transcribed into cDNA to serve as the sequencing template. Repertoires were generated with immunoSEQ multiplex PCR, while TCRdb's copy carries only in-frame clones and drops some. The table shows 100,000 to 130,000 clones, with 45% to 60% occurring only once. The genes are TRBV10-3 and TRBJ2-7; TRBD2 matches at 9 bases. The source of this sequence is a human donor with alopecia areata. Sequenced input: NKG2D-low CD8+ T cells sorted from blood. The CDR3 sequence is CAISVAGVVDEQYF. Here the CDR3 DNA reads TGTGCCATCAGTGTAGCGGGAGTTGTCGACGAGCAGTACTTC.